The 11 T cell receptor beta chains in this list originate from one sample, sequenced in a study of blood T cells in healthy people across ages (dated by TCRdb to the mid-2010s). Libraries were prepared through 5' RACE. The run used an Illumina HiSeq 2500. A second PCR of roughly 7 to 11 cycles was performed with a sample-barcoded 5' primer and a J-beta primer mix. The raw public reads went through TCRdb reprocessing: fastp at Q25, MiXCR clone calling, in-frame beta chains kept. Rows merge per CDR3 protein into single entries with the most common DNA and genes. The sample table lists about 770,000 distinct CDR3 sequences, around two fifths of them with a count of one. The top ten clonotypes cover roughly 19% of the sample. Sequenced material: blood. The origin of the receptors is a man aged 55 to 70 in good health.

V gene TRBV6-1 combines with J gene TRBJ1-2, with D possibly being TRBD1 (6 bases). In germline, CDR1 is MNHNS, CDR2 SASEGT. Trimming pared 3 bases from V and 3 bases from J, leaving 11 bases between. The CDR3 spans 14 residues. CDR3 DNA: TGTGCCAGCAGTGACAACGGGGGCTACTATGGCTACACCTTC. Its translation is CASSDNGGYYGYTF.

This clonotype was picked up a small number of times. The J gene is TRBJ2-3, the V gene TRBV7-2, with unresolved D. Germline values: CDR1 SGHTA, CDR2 FQGNSA. V lost 1 base to trimming and J lost 1 base, with 6 bases between them. This CDR3 has 14 amino acids. CDR3 bases: TGTGCCAGCAGCTTAGTGTGGGGCACAGATACGCAGTATTTT. As protein: CASSLVWGTDTQYF.

This clonotype was counted a single time. V and J are TRBV7-2 and TRBJ2-3, with a weak D call TRBD2 (5 bases). The CDR3 spans 16 residues. The V gene lost 5 bases and the J gene lost 1 base, with 16 bases spanning the gap. Germline CDR1 reads SGHTA; CDR2 reads FQGNSA. CDR3 in DNA: TGTGCCAGCAGCAAAGCCCGGGAAAGGGGCACAGATACGCAGTATTTT. This encodes CASSKARERGTDTQYF.

This chain uses TRBV6-1 with TRBJ1-5; D unresolved. V lost 10 bases to trimming and J lost 2 bases, with 9 bases between them. Germline V CDR1 and CDR2: MNHNS, SASEGT. This CDR3 is built from 12 residues. The chain's CDR3 is CATASGNQPQHF. Written as DNA, the CDR3 is TGTGCCACCGCGTCGGGCAATCAGCCCCAGCATTTT.

This clonotype was seen more than once but under ten times. The V call is TRBV27, the J call TRBJ1-2; no reliable D call. Germline V gene lookup returns CDR1 MNHEY and CDR2 SMNVEV (reference sequence). This CDR3 spans 15 amino acids. The V gene lost 3 bases and the J gene lost 6 bases, with 17 bases spanning the gap. The CDR3 DNA reads as TGTGCCAGCAGTTTGAGGTCAGGTCGGCGTGATGGCTACACCTTC. As protein: CASSLRSGRRDGYTF.

This clonotype came up a few times. This sequence joins TRBV7-8 and TRBJ2-3; 9 bases line up with TRBD2. The CDR3 runs to 15 residues. CDR1 SGHVS and CDR2 FQNEAQ come from the germline V gene. Trimming cost V 5 bases and J 1 base; bases outside gene matches: 4. The chain's CDR3 is CASSGIAGGTDTQYF. In DNA, the CDR3 is TGTGCCAGCAGCGGAATAGCGGGGGGCACAGATACGCAGTATTTT.

V usage is TRBV12-3 or TRBV12-4 and J usage is TRBJ2-7, with 12 bases fitting TRBD1. There are 17 residues in the CDR3. Losses at the gene ends were 1 base for V and 4 bases for J; bases not matched to a gene: 8. CDR3 residues: CASSLGTGTGGRYEQYF. For the CDR3, the DNA is TGTGCCAGCAGTTTAGGGACCGGGACAGGGGGCCGGTACGAGCAGTACTTC.

This chain uses TRBV7-9 with TRBJ2-6; 7 nucleotides agree with TRBD1. Germline loops: CDR1 SEHNR, CDR2 FQNEAQ (reference sequence). The CDR3 has 17 amino acids. V lost 3 bases and J lost 1; bases outside the gene matches: 6. Here the CDR3 reads CASSFQGELSGANVLTF. CDR3 bases: TGTGCCAGCAGCTTCCAGGGGGAACTGTCTGGGGCCAACGTCCTGACTTTC.

As regards this clonotype: An end of the junction differs from the germline gene, which may be a read error. This rearrangement joins TRBV7-9 to TRBJ2-1, with TRBD2 matching 11 bases. CDR3 length: 17 amino acids. Per germline, CDR1 SEHNR and CDR2 FQNEAQ (reference sequence). DNA of the CDR3: TGTGCCAGCAACTTACCCGGGACTAGCGGCCCCGGCGATGAGCAGTTCTTC. Translating gives CASNLPGTSGPGDEQFF.

This chain joins TRBV6-2 or TRBV6-3 and TRBJ2-5; TRBD2 might be the D (7 bases). CDR3 length equals 14 residues. Per germline, CDR1 MNHEY and CDR2 SVGEGT. V lost 11 bases and J 5 bases, leaving 21 bases between the germline ends. For the CDR3, the DNA is TGTGCCGCGCAATCCGGGGGGCGGCGGGAGACCCAGTACTTC. Translation gives CAAQSGGRRETQYF.

V gene TRBV6-6 combines with J gene TRBJ2-3, with D perhaps TRBD2 (5 bases). Germline values: CDR1 MNHNY, CDR2 SVGAGI (reference sequence). The CDR3 loop spans 15 amino acids. Trimming shortened V by 0 bases and J by 2 bases, and 9 bases separated the two germline ends. CDR3: CASSYSPGDTDTQYF. CDR3 nucleotides: TGTGCCAGCAGTTACTCTCCCGGGGACACAGATACGCAGTATTTT.